This entry features one TCR beta chain sequence. The sort gate was single viable CD3+CD4+CD8-CD45RO+ cells for memory CD4+ T cells. This record comes from a study of memory CD4+ T cells and cytomegalovirus serostatus. Repertoires were generated with immunoSEQ multiplex PCR, while TCRdb's copy carries only in-frame clones and drops some. The sample includes approximately 65,000 clones, around 77% seen only once; the top ten take 0.75% to 0.9%. The ends were cut back, 3 bases at V and 3 bases at J, with 12 bases in the middle. Germline lookup yields CDR1 LNHDA and CDR2 SQIVND (reference sequence). The CDR3 is 15 amino acids.

Sequencing was done on a sample of memory CD4+ T cells from blood. The gene calls are TRBV19 and TRBJ1-5, with D possibly TRBD1 on 5 matching bases. This TCR derives from an adult in good health and CMV-seronegative. The CDR3 loop reads CASSIYQGNNQPQHF. DNA of the CDR3: TGTGCCAGTAGTATTTATCAGGGAAACAATCAGCCCCAGCATTTT.